This T cell receptor beta chain was sequenced during a study of beta chain features in type 1 diabetes (dated by TCRdb to between 2018 and 2020). Background for the entire study: Patients and healthy donors did not differ in mean age, gender distribution, total cell number or subset yield. Across all samples, around 99 million sorted cells were examined, and cell number per subset correlated strongly with RNA yield. The study compared the TCRB repertoires of sorted circulating CD4+ T cell subsets in recently diagnosed type 1 diabetes patients with those in matched healthy donors. Whereas all 30 or so donors provided naive and central memory subsets, regulatory and stem cell-like memory subsets were isolated from just 8 patients and roughly 8 healthy donors. What the research found in general, with its limitations: The naive, central memory and regulatory TCRB repertoires appeared to resemble one another more closely among patients than among healthy donors. A moderate but significant shortening of TCRB CDR3 length was observed in type 1 diabetes patients in all four CD4+ subsets. Only small numbers of individuals were included in the HLA sub-analyses, which left unresolved whether HLA type had any influence on TCRB rearrangement. Sequencing cDNA rather than genomic DNA could over-represent highly expressing activated cells, although activation and CD3 levels did not differ between groups. At VDJ recombination sites, patients with type 1 diabetes made fewer insertions and deleted more nucleotides, a pattern implying thymic rearrangement abnormalities. Shorter templates might be favored by PCR, yet because patient and control samples were amplified and corrected together, any such skew would affect both groups equally.

The entire isolated RNA was reverse transcribed using the High Capacity cDNA Reverse Transcription Kit, and thus expressed TCRB transcripts were sequenced. Deep immunoSEQ sequencing was performed on naive, central memory and regulatory T cell samples, with an average of around 3.5 million total reads per sample. After sorted cells were lysed in RLT buffer, RNA was extracted with DNase-treated RNeasy Micro or Mini kits, with the choice depending on cell number. Each cell subset was processed on its own to prevent cross-contamination, while patient and healthy donor samples were processed together. Using the immunoSEQ multiplex PCR, TCRB sequences were amplified from cDNA into 87-bp fragments spanning the CDR3 region. The amplicons were sequenced using the Illumina HiSeq platform. Concerning the study's data processing: PCR bias was corrected computationally using synthetic template baselines, and reads within Hamming distance 2 were collapsed, with unmergeable singletons discarded. By aligning reads against IMGT, V, D and J genes, CDR3 length, and insertions or deletions at six rearrangement sites were assigned. Clonotype counts were normalized to sorted cell number within each subset before computing true diversity and Gini coefficients with the tcR R package. The overlap coefficient, calculated on TCRB nucleotide sequences, was used to quantify repertoire sharing. TCRdb retrieved this table from immuneACCESS and kept in-frame rearrangements only. Not all clones are present; in checked studies, unresolved V genes account for under half, and no reason is known for the remainder. The DNA was the basis for D and trimming; V, J and clone size are from that table. In all, the sample holds some 44,000 clones, and 51% of those were seen once. The ten biggest clones cover around 2.1% of the sample.

Details on this clone: The antigen it recognizes is unknown. No clone much larger than this one lies a single base away; base qualities are absent.

Each donor gave one peripheral blood draw, averaging approximately 110 mL, which was collected into heparinised tubes. A BD FACSAria II and a panel including CD45RO, CCR7, CD25, CD127, CD95 and CD27 were used to sort naive, central memory, regulatory and stem cell-like memory CD4+ T cells. Purity was above 98% for every sorted population. PBMCs were isolated right away by Lymphoprep density gradient centrifugation and were stained directly, without culture. So that batch effects would be minimized, each experiment stained and sorted samples in pairs, pairing one healthy donor with one patient. The germline V gene yields SGDLS for CDR1 and YYNGEE for CDR2. From the cysteine up to the phenylalanine, the CDR3 has a length of 18 residues. The CDR3 DNA has 54 bases and is translated from base 1. The junction carries 21 bases between V and J, which are trimmed by 0 bases and 3 bases respectively.

The origin of this receptor is a woman aged 18-30 years in good health. In this chain, TRBV9 is recombined with TRBJ1-1; the D gene is perhaps TRBD1, on 6 matching bases. Sequencing used Tregs from blood. According to the study, the label for this sample's cell subset or site signals: regulatory CD4+ T cells. The CDR3 reads as follows: CASSVDAFGGSADTEAFF. The DNA is TGTGCCAGCAGCGTAGATGCTTTTGGGGGCTCAGCGGACACTGAAGCTTTCTTT.